This T cell receptor beta chain was observed in a study of blood T cell repertoires in COVID-19. Study overall: Nucleic acid was either cDNA or gDNA, and it came from T cells, B-cell-depleted T cells, or PBMCs.

V was clipped by 0 bases and J by 5 bases, with 11 bases between them. Germline V CDR1 and CDR2: LNHDA, SQIVND (reference sequence). The CDR3 has 15 amino acids. TCRdb keeps only in-frame clones here, not all; method: immunoSEQ multiplex PCR. This table has under 200,000 clones, approximately 87% appearing once. This chain links TRBV19 with TRBJ1-5, with D possibly being TRBD1 (6 bases). The source of this sequence is a woman between 45 and 65 years old who had recovered from COVID-19. Sequencing was carried out using PBMCs or T cells enriched from blood (not recorded which). CDR3 nucleotides: TGTGCCAGTAGTATAGACAGGGGAGTCGATCAGCCCCAGCATTTT. It translates to CASSIDRGVDQPQHF.